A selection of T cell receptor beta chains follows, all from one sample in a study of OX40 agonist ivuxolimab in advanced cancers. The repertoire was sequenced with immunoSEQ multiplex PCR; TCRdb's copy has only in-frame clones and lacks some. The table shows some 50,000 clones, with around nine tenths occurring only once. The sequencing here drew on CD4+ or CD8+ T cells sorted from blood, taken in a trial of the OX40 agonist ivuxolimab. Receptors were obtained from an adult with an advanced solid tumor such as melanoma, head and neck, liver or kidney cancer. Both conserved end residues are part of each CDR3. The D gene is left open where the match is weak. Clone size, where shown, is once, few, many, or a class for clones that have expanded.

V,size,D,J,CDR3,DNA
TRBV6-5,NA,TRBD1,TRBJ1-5,CASSSSYRGGSQPQHF,TGTGCCAGCAGTTCCTCTTACAGGGGCGGTAGTCAGCCCCAGCATTTT
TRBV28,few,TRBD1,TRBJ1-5,CASSPYGPGQGHQPQHF,TGTGCCAGCAGCCCTTACGGTCCGGGACAGGGACATCAGCCCCAGCATTTT
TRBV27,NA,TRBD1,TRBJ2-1,CASFRQGGYNEQFF,TGTGCCAGCTTTAGACAGGGCGGGTACAATGAGCAGTTCTTC
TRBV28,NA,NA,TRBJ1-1,CASRPPDSHNTEAFF,TGTGCCAGCAGACCCCCCGACAGCCATAACACTGAAGCTTTCTTT
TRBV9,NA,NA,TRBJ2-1,CASSVRGASYNEQFF,TGTGCCAGCAGCGTGCGGGGCGCTTCCTACAATGAGCAGTTCTTC
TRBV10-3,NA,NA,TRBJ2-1,CAISERVAADYNEQFF,TGTGCCATCAGTGAGAGGGTAGCAGCCGACTACAATGAGCAGTTCTTC
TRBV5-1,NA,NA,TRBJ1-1,CASSRYDGENTEAFF,TGCGCCAGCAGTCGGTACGACGGAGAGAACACTGAAGCTTTCTTT
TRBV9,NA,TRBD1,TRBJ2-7,CASSVGTGGTYEQYF,TGTGCCAGCAGCGTAGGGACAGGGGGTACCTACGAGCAGTACTTC
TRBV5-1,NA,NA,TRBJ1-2,CASSSRTDYYGYTF,TGCGCCAGCAGCTCAAGGACAGACTACTATGGCTACACCTTC
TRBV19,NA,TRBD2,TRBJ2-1,CASSPGLAGRNEQFF,TGTGCCTCCTCCCCCGGACTAGCGGGAAGAAATGAGCAGTTCTTC
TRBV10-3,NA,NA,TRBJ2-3,CAISDKALTDTQYF,TGTGCCATCAGTGACAAGGCCCTCACAGATACGCAGTATTTT
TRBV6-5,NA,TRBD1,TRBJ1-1,CASSQQTGMNTEAFF,TGTGCCAGCAGTCAACAGACAGGGATGAACACTGAAGCTTTCTTT